This T cell receptor beta chain was observed in a study of T cell changes during pregnancy in multiple sclerosis. This CDR3 is built from 15 residues. V lost 0 bases to trimming and J lost 10 bases; unmatched junction nucleotides: 8. Germline V gene sequence: CDR1 MGHRA, CDR2 YSYEKL. Here immunoSEQ multiplex PCR was the method, and the copy in TCRdb shows in-frame clones only, minus some. The repertoire holds under 30,000 clones, with over 75% as singletons. This clonotype was obtained from a female donor with multiple sclerosis, enrolled in a pregnancy study. This chain joins TRBV4-1 and TRBJ2-1; 8 positions match TRBD2. The sequencing used CD8+ T cells from peripheral blood mononuclear cells, collected after pregnancy. The CDR3: CASSQDLLTSAEQFF. Here the CDR3 DNA reads TGCGCCAGCAGCCAAGATTTATTGACTAGCGCAGAGCAGTTCTTC.